This is a list of T cell receptor beta chains from one sample in a study of beta chain features in type 1 diabetes. The method was immunoSEQ multiplex PCR; TCRdb's version includes in-frame clones alone and lacks a portion of them. The sample consists of more than 550,000 clones, over 13% of them appearing once. The source material was naive CD4+ T cells from blood. These receptors came from a man between 18 and 29 years old with type 1 diabetes. Both conserved end residues are part of each CDR3. The order of the fields is V gene, clone size, J gene, D gene, CDR3 DNA, CDR3 protein. A D gene is named only where the DNA matches it firmly. A clone size is listed for some rows: how often the clone was seen (once, few, many), or a class if it is expanded.

>TRBV19|few|TRBJ1-1|.
TGTGCCAGTAGTAGGGGGACCTCCAACACTGAAGCTTTCTTT
CASSRGTSNTEAFF
>TRBV7-2|few|TRBJ2-2|.
TGTGCCAGCAGCTACGACACCGGGGAGCTGTTTTTT
CASSYDTGELFF
>TRBV28|few|TRBJ2-7|.
TGTGCCAGCAGTTTATGGGGGTCATGGGACAATGGCTCCTACGAGCAGTACTTC
CASSLWGSWDNGSYEQYF
>TRBV7-9|few|TRBJ1-2|.
TGTGCCAGCAGCTTAGCTCTCGGGGGGCACTATGGCTACACCTTC
CASSLALGGHYGYTF
>TRBV14|.|TRBJ2-5|TRBD2
TGTGCCAGCAGCCAAGGGGGGGGTGAGACCCAGTACTTC
CASSQGGGETQYF
>TRBV15|few|TRBJ2-5|.
TGTGCCACCAGCAGAGCTGAGACCCAGTACTTC
CATSRAETQYF
>TRBV28|few|TRBJ1-2|.
TGTGCCAGCAGTCCCCTGCTCCGGGTGGGCGGCTACACCTTC
CASSPLLRVGGYTF
>TRBV6-1|few|TRBJ2-5|.
TGTGCCAGTACGCGGCAAGAGACCCAGTACTTC
CASTRQETQYF
>TRBV2|.|TRBJ2-7|.
TGTGCCAGCAGTGTGCAGGGGCGGTACGAGCAGTACTTC
CASSVQGRYEQYF
>TRBV7-2|.|TRBJ1-4|.
TGTGCCAGCAGCGCCCAAACAGGGTTATCCAATGAAAAACTGTTTTTT
CASSAQTGLSNEKLFF
>TRBV7-9|.|TRBJ1-1|.
TGTGCCAGCAGCTTTGATTGGGGTAACACTGAAGCTTTCTTT
CASSFDWGNTEAFF
>TRBV19|few|TRBJ2-6|.
TGTGCCAGTAGCCCGAGGCCCCCGCAGGCCAACGTCCTGACTTTC
CASSPRPPQANVLTF
>TRBV7-6|.|TRBJ2-3|.
TGTGCCAGCAGCTTGGCAGATACGCAGTATTTT
CASSLADTQYF
>TRBV28|.|TRBJ1-1|.
TGTGCCAGCAGTGGATTGGGCACTGAAGCTTTCTTT
CASSGLGTEAFF
>TRBV15|few|TRBJ2-7|.
TGTGCCACCAGCAGAGATCCGACCGTCTCCTACGAGCAGTACTTC
CATSRDPTVSYEQYF
>TRBV11-2|.|TRBJ2-1|.
TGTGCCAGCTCTGGACAGCCATACAATGAGCAGTTCTTC
CASSGQPYNEQFF
>TRBV7-9|.|TRBJ1-1|TRBD1
TGTGCCAGCACTAGATCGGGACAGATGAACACTGAAGCTTTCTTT
CASTRSGQMNTEAFF
>TRBV5-1|.|TRBJ2-7|.
TGCGCCAGCAGCGCCGGGACACCAGCCTACGAGCAGTACTTC
CASSAGTPAYEQYF
>TRBV9|.|TRBJ2-5|TRBD1
TGTGCCAGCAGCGTAACAGGGGCGCAAGAGACCCAGTACTTC
CASSVTGAQETQYF
>TRBV28|few|TRBJ2-2|TRBD1
TGTGCCAGCAGTTCCCCCGGGACAGGGAATACCGGGGAGCTGTTTTTT
CASSSPGTGNTGELFF
>TRBV6-5|few|TRBJ2-3|.
TGTGCCAGCAGTTACGCTAGTAGCCAGACGCAGTATTTT
CASSYASSQTQYF
>TRBV18|.|TRBJ2-7|.
TGTGCCAGCTCCCGTGGGGGCAACGAGCAGTACTTC
CASSRGGNEQYF
>TRBV2|.|TRBJ1-4|.
TGTGCCAGCAGTATCTGGGCCAATAATGAAAAACTGTTTTTT
CASSIWANNEKLFF
>TRBV25-1|few|TRBJ1-6|.
TGTGCCAGCAACGCAGAAGGAGGGTATTCACCCCTCCACTTT
CASNAEGGYSPLHF
>TRBV7-9|.|TRBJ1-2|.
TGTGCCAGCAGCTTAGGGCGTGTGGGGCAGAATGGCTACACCTTC
CASSLGRVGQNGYTF
>TRBV30|.|TRBJ1-3|.
TGTGCCTGGAGTGTACTGGCTGGAAACACCATATATTTT
CAWSVLAGNTIYF
>TRBV28|.|TRBJ2-3|.
TGTGCCAGCAGTCAGCGCCGAGATACGCAGTATTTT
CASSQRRDTQYF
>TRBV5-4|few|TRBJ2-7|TRBD2
TGTGCCAGCAGCAAGACTAGCGGGAGCTCCTACGAGCAGTACTTC
CASSKTSGSSYEQYF